These T cell receptor beta chains were read from a single sample in a study of blood T cell repertoires in COVID-19. Here immunoSEQ multiplex PCR was the method, and the copy in TCRdb shows in-frame clones only, minus some. The sample consists of fewer than 250,000 clones, roughly 82% of them appearing once. The sample was peripheral blood. The source of these receptors is a woman in her sixties with COVID-19, enrolled during active disease. Each CDR3 is given with its conserved first and last residue. The order of the fields is V gene, D gene, J gene, clone size, CDR3 protein, CDR3 DNA. A D gene is named only where the DNA matches it firmly. Expanded clones get a size class; other rows say once, few or many, or leave the size out.

TRBV19,-,TRBJ1-5,-,CASSPSGGNQPQHF,TGTGCCAGTAGCCCTTCAGGGGGCAATCAGCCCCAGCATTTT
TRBV13,-,TRBJ2-3,few,CASSHSRLVTQYF,TGTGCCAGCAGCCATTCTAGGCTGGTTACGCAGTATTTT
TRBV5-1,-,TRBJ2-1,-,CASSLTVTNEQFF,TGCGCCAGCAGCTTGACAGTCACCAATGAGCAGTTCTTC
TRBV11-3,TRBD1,TRBJ2-2,-,CASSLGRTGNTGELFF,TGTGCCAGCAGCTTAGGTCGGACAGGGAACACCGGGGAGCTGTTTTTT
TRBV2,TRBD1,TRBJ1-1,-,CASRGQPLNTEAFF,TGTGCCAGCAGGGGACAGCCGTTGAACACTGAAGCTTTCTTT
TRBV7-2,-,TRBJ2-3,-,CASSLGRAGLGPADTQYF,TGTGCCAGCAGCTTAGGGAGGGCCGGGTTGGGACCCGCAGATACGCAGTATTTT
TRBV23-1,TRBD1,TRBJ2-2,-,CASTPVPGQGGTGELFF,TGCGCCAGCACCCCCGTACCGGGACAGGGGGGGACCGGGGAGCTGTTTTTT
TRBV11-2,-,TRBJ2-5,-,CASSLNQETQYF,TGTGCCAGCAGCCTAAACCAAGAGACCCAGTACTTC
TRBV11-1,TRBD1,TRBJ2-3,-,CASSFFDRGGPDTQYF,TGTGCCAGCAGCTTCTTCGACAGGGGCGGTCCAGATACGCAGTATTTT
TRBV4-1,-,TRBJ1-5,-,CASSQGGLRSTNQPQHF,TGCGCCAGCAGCCAAGGGGGGCTCCGAAGTACCAATCAGCCCCAGCATTTT
TRBV14,-,TRBJ2-7,-,CASSRSPFEFHEQYF,TGTGCCAGCAGCCGCTCCCCGTTCGAGTTCCACGAGCAGTACTTC
TRBV30,TRBD1,TRBJ1-5,-,CAWNSGTGGNQPQHF,TGTGCCTGGAATTCCGGGACAGGGGGCAATCAGCCCCAGCATTTT
TRBV19,-,TRBJ1-1,-,CASSIRGERAFF,TGTGCCAGTAGTATAAGGGGTGAGCGAGCTTTCTTT
TRBV9,-,TRBJ2-7,-,CASSVGVSGSYEQYF,TGTGCCAGCAGCGTAGGGGTTAGCGGCTCCTACGAGCAGTACTTC
TRBV6-1,TRBD1,TRBJ2-1,few,CASSVTRTGSRSGAYNEQFF,TGTGCCAGCAGTGTCACCCGGACAGGGAGTCGGAGTGGGGCTTACAATGAGCAGTTCTTC
TRBV6-6,TRBD1,TRBJ1-1,-,CASSYGGTGYRTEAFF,TGTGCCAGCAGTTACGGAGGGACAGGGTACCGCACTGAAGCTTTCTTT
TRBV5-1,TRBD1,TRBJ1-1,-,CASSLVQGTTEAFF,TGCGCCAGCAGCTTGGTACAGGGGACCACTGAAGCTTTCTTT
TRBV5-1,-,TRBJ2-7,-,CASSLDQGGEQYF,TGCGCCAGCAGCTTGGATCAGGGCGGAGAGCAGTACTTC
TRBV5-5,-,TRBJ1-6,-,CASSPVNYNSPLHF,TGTGCCAGCAGTCCAGTTAACTATAATTCACCCCTCCACTTT
TRBV7-9,TRBD2,TRBJ2-2,-,CASSLVGTSGELFF,TGTGCCAGCAGCTTAGTAGGGACTAGCGGGGAGCTGTTTTTT